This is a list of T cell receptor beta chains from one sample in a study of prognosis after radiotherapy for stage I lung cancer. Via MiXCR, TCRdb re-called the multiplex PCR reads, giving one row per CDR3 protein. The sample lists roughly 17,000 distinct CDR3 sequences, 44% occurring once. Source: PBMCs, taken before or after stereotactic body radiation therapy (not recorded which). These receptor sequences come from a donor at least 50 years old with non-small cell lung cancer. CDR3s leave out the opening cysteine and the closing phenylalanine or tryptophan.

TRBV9,ASSVRAPSGRKAYNEQF
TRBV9,ASSAGSLETQY
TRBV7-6,ASSPRLGFVGANVLT
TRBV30,AWSAGFGQPQH
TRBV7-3,ASSAFGVTGELF
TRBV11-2,ASTRGGSYEQY
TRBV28,ASPGGLKGQF
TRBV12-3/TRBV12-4,ASSLALGRRADTQY
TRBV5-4,ASSPGLAGGTQY
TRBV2,ASRVHGAQDTQY
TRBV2,ASCLANTDTQY
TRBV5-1,AISLGPGQGRYCSYEQY
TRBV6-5,ASSLQLNTGELF
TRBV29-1,SVEEGPGQGRNQPQH
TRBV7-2,ASSTLGYNEQF
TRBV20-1,SARDLLAGARVSPLH
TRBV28,ASSFSDSGYGYT
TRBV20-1,SASLTGPSNRRAF
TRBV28,ASTSGVGYEQY
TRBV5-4,ASSLVGLTDTQY
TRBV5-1,ASSHPGTGGNGYT